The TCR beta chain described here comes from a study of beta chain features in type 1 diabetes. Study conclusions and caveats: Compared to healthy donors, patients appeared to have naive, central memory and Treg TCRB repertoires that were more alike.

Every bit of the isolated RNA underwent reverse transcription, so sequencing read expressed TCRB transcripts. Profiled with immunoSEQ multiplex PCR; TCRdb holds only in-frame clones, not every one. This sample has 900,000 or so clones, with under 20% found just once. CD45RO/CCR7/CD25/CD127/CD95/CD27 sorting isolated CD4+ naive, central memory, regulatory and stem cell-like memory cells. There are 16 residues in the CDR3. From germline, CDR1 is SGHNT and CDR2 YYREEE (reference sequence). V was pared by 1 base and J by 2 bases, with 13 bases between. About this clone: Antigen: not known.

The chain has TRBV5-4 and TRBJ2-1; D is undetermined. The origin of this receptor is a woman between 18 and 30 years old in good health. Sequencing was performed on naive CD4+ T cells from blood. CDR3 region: CASSLFIGPTYNEQFF. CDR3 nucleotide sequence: TGTGCCAGCAGCTTGTTTATCGGGCCGACCTACAATGAGCAGTTCTTC.